The present T cell receptor beta chain was sequenced within a study of T cell changes during pregnancy in multiple sclerosis. V shed 1 base and J shed 3 bases, with 16 bases lying between them. Germline V CDR1 and CDR2: SGHTA, FQGNSA. This CDR3 region has 17 residues. Clones were sequenced by immunoSEQ multiplex PCR, and TCRdb holds only the in-frame ones, with some missing. The sample records about 59,000 clones, roughly nine tenths being singletons. This clone has a single count. This receptor was obtained from a female donor with multiple sclerosis, enrolled in a pregnancy study. The J gene is TRBJ1-5, the V gene TRBV7-2, with D possibly TRBD1 on 6 matching bases. Sequenced here: peripheral blood, sampled before pregnancy. CDR3 coding DNA: TGTGCCAGCAGCTTAGGTTGGGGACATGGCGACAATCAGCCCCAGCATTTT. It specifies CASSLGWGHGDNQPQHF.